These 3 T cell receptor beta chains came from one sample sequenced in a study of technical replicates of blood from a few donors. This table comes from immunoSEQ multiplex PCR, and its TCRdb copy is limited to in-frame clones, with some not included. The table shows roughly 72,000 clones, with 85% to 95% occurring only once. The sample comprised T cells isolated from PBMCs. These receptors were collected from a human donor in good health.

This chain connects TRBV27 to TRBJ2-1, with TRBD2 identical over 9 bases. This CDR3 has 16 amino acids. The germline V gene encodes CDR1 MNHEY and CDR2 SMNVEV (reference sequence). V gave up 5 bases and J gave up 8 bases; unmatched junction bases: 13. The DNA for the CDR3 is TGTGCCAGCAGTGTTATTAGCGGGAGAATTGGAGATGAGCAGTTCTTC. Translating gives CASSVISGRIGDEQFF.

The V and J genes are TRBV6-1 and TRBJ2-7, with D unclear. This CDR3 is 13 amino acids long. The V end was cut by 4 bases, the J end by 0 bases, with 7 bases between. Germline V CDR1 and CDR2: MNHNS, SASEGT. As DNA, the CDR3 is TGTGCCAGCAGTGGCCCAGTCTCCTACGAGCAGTACTTC. It encodes CASSGPVSYEQYF.

The rearrangement joins TRBV15 to TRBJ2-7; TRBD1 agrees at 10 bases. CDR1 is LNHNV, CDR2 YYDKDF, per germline (reference sequence). CDR3 length equals 15 residues. Trimming cost V 0 bases and J 9 bases; bases outside gene matches: 8. CDR3 DNA sequence: TGTGCCACCAGCAGAGATCCCGGGACAGGGGATGGGCAGTACTTC. Amino acid sequence: CATSRDPGTGDGQYF.